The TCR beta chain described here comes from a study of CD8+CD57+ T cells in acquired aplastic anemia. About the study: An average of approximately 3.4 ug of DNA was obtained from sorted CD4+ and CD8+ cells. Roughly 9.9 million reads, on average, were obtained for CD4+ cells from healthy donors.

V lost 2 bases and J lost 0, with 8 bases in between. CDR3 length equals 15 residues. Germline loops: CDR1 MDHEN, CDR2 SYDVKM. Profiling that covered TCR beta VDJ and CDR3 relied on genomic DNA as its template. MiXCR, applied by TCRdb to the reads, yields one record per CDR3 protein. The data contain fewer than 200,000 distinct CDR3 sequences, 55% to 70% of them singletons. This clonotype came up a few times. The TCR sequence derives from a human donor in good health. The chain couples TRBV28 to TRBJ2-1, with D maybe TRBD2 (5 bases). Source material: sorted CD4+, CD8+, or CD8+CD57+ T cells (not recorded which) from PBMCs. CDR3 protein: CASSLEGSSYNEQFF. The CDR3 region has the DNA TGTGCCAGCAGTTTAGAGGGCAGCTCCTACAATGAGCAGTTCTTC.